These T cell receptor beta chains were read from a single sample in a study of radiation and T cells in renal cell carcinoma. Repertoires were generated with immunoSEQ multiplex PCR, while TCRdb's copy carries only in-frame clones and drops some. The sample shows 120,000 or so clones, roughly 77% of them seen only once. Sequenced material: blood, taken from a patient whose treatment included radiotherapy and nephrectomy. The receptors derive from an older woman with renal cell carcinoma. CDR3s include the opening cysteine and the closing phenylalanine or tryptophan. Fields, in order: CDR3 length, D gene, clone size, J gene, V gene, CDR3 protein, CDR3 DNA. A D gene is named only where the DNA matches it firmly. Clone size, where shown, is once, few, many, or a class for clones that have expanded.

len: 14; d_gene: TRBD2; abundance: NA; j_gene: TRBJ2-1; v_gene: TRBV7-9; CDR3aa: CASSPGVAGFWQFF; CDR3nt: TGTGCCAGCAGCCCAGGAGTAGCGGGGTTTTGGCAGTTCTTC
len: 17; d_gene: TRBD2; abundance: NA; j_gene: TRBJ2-1; v_gene: TRBV11-1; CDR3aa: CASSLVEWTSGRDEQFF; CDR3nt: TGTGCCAGCAGCTTAGTGGAGTGGACTAGCGGGAGGGATGAGCAGTTCTTC
len: 15; d_gene: NA; abundance: NA; j_gene: TRBJ2-6; v_gene: TRBV6-5; CDR3aa: CASSYGSSGANVLTF; CDR3nt: TGTGCCAGCAGTTACGGGAGCTCTGGGGCCAACGTCCTGACTTTC
len: 13; d_gene: NA; abundance: NA; j_gene: TRBJ1-1; v_gene: TRBV27; CDR3aa: CASSPHMNTEAFF; CDR3nt: TGTGCCAGCAGTCCGCACATGAACACTGAAGCTTTCTTT
len: 15; d_gene: NA; abundance: NA; j_gene: TRBJ2-5; v_gene: TRBV15; CDR3aa: CATSSRVGTQETQYF; CDR3nt: TGTGCCACCAGCTCCCGCGTGGGGACACAAGAGACCCAGTACTTC
len: 15; d_gene: NA; abundance: NA; j_gene: TRBJ1-2; v_gene: TRBV6-5; CDR3aa: CASSSSGGVTNGYTF; CDR3nt: TGTGCCAGCAGTTCCTCAGGCGGGGTAACCAATGGCTACACCTTC
len: 13; d_gene: NA; abundance: NA; j_gene: TRBJ2-7; v_gene: TRBV5-5; CDR3aa: CASSSTDSYEQYF; CDR3nt: TGTGCCAGCAGCTCAACGGACAGCTACGAGCAGTACTTC
len: 14; d_gene: NA; abundance: NA; j_gene: TRBJ2-7; v_gene: TRBV6-5; CDR3aa: CASSPDSHYYEQYF; CDR3nt: TGTGCCAGCAGTCCCGACTCACATTACTACGAGCAGTACTTC
len: 15; d_gene: TRBD2; abundance: NA; j_gene: TRBJ2-7; v_gene: TRBV6-1; CDR3aa: CASSVAGTSGYEQYF; CDR3nt: TGTGCCAGCAGTGTAGCCGGGACTAGCGGGTACGAGCAGTACTTC
len: 14; d_gene: TRBD1; abundance: NA; j_gene: TRBJ2-7; v_gene: TRBV27; CDR3aa: CASSFTGGPYEQYF; CDR3nt: TGTGCCAGCAGCTTTACAGGGGGACCCTACGAGCAGTACTTC
len: 14; d_gene: NA; abundance: NA; j_gene: TRBJ2-7; v_gene: TRBV5-6; CDR3aa: CASSWEAGPYEQYF; CDR3nt: TGTGCCAGCAGCTGGGAGGCAGGGCCCTACGAGCAGTACTTC
len: 14; d_gene: NA; abundance: NA; j_gene: TRBJ1-2; v_gene: TRBV28; CDR3aa: CASRFEGRAYGYTF; CDR3nt: TGTGCCAGCAGGTTTGAAGGAAGGGCATATGGCTACACCTTC
len: 15; d_gene: NA; abundance: NA; j_gene: TRBJ1-4; v_gene: TRBV5-1; CDR3aa: CASSLDVGYGEKLFF; CDR3nt: TGCGCCAGCAGCTTGGACGTGGGGTATGGTGAAAAACTGTTTTTT
len: 14; d_gene: NA; abundance: NA; j_gene: TRBJ2-3; v_gene: TRBV18; CDR3aa: CASSNAALTDTQYF; CDR3nt: TGTGCCAGCTCCAACGCCGCGCTCACAGATACGCAGTATTTT
len: 18; d_gene: TRBD2; abundance: NA; j_gene: TRBJ2-6; v_gene: TRBV19; CDR3aa: CASSIPLADFSGANVLTF; CDR3nt: TGTGCCAGTAGTATCCCACTAGCGGACTTCTCTGGGGCCAACGTCCTGACTTTC
len: 15; d_gene: TRBD1; abundance: few; j_gene: TRBJ1-4; v_gene: TRBV19; CDR3aa: CASRPQGAGNEKLFF; CDR3nt: TGTGCCAGTAGACCGCAGGGGGCTGGGAATGAAAAACTGTTTTTT
len: 15; d_gene: TRBD2; abundance: NA; j_gene: TRBJ2-3; v_gene: TRBV15; CDR3aa: CATSSTSGYTDTQYF; CDR3nt: TGTGCCACCAGCAGTACTAGCGGTTACACAGATACGCAGTATTTT
len: 17; d_gene: TRBD2; abundance: NA; j_gene: TRBJ2-1; v_gene: TRBV27; CDR3aa: CASSWGGGLAGYNEQFF; CDR3nt: TGTGCCAGCAGTTGGGGCGGAGGGTTAGCGGGATACAATGAGCAGTTCTTC
len: 14; d_gene: TRBD1; abundance: few; j_gene: TRBJ1-1; v_gene: TRBV5-1; CDR3aa: CASSTGQSRPEAFF; CDR3nt: TGCGCCAGCAGCACGGGACAGTCGAGGCCTGAAGCTTTCTTT
len: 13; d_gene: TRBD1; abundance: few; j_gene: TRBJ1-2; v_gene: TRBV28; CDR3aa: CASRQTGSYGYTF; CDR3nt: TGTGCCAGCAGACAGACAGGGTCTTATGGCTACACCTTC
len: 14; d_gene: TRBD1; abundance: NA; j_gene: TRBJ1-2; v_gene: TRBV4-3; CDR3aa: CASSQGDRRRGYTF; CDR3nt: TGCGCCAGCAGCCAAGGGGACAGGCGCCGGGGCTACACCTTC
len: 14; d_gene: TRBD1; abundance: NA; j_gene: TRBJ2-3; v_gene: TRBV5-1; CDR3aa: CASSSGQGQDTQYF; CDR3nt: TGCGCCAGCAGCTCTGGACAGGGCCAAGATACGCAGTATTTT
len: 18; d_gene: NA; abundance: NA; j_gene: TRBJ1-3; v_gene: TRBV7-9; CDR3aa: CASSLDRNGGYNGNTIYF; CDR3nt: TGTGCCAGCAGCTTAGACCGAAATGGGGGGTATAACGGAAACACCATATATTTT
len: 13; d_gene: NA; abundance: NA; j_gene: TRBJ1-2; v_gene: TRBV4-1; CDR3aa: CASSQVGVFGYTF; CDR3nt: TGCGCCAGCAGCCAAGTCGGGGTATTCGGCTACACCTTC
len: 12; d_gene: NA; abundance: NA; j_gene: TRBJ2-5; v_gene: TRBV5-1; CDR3aa: CASSLLTETQYF; CDR3nt: TGCGCCAGCAGCCTCCTGACAGAGACCCAGTACTTC
len: 17; d_gene: TRBD1; abundance: NA; j_gene: TRBJ1-6; v_gene: TRBV5-8; CDR3aa: CASSSAFLTGENSPLHF; CDR3nt: TGTGCCAGCAGCTCCGCTTTTTTGACAGGGGAGAATTCACCCCTCCACTTT
len: 12; d_gene: NA; abundance: NA; j_gene: TRBJ2-1; v_gene: TRBV5-4; CDR3aa: CASSLAYNEQFF; CDR3nt: TGTGCCAGCAGCTTGGCCTACAATGAGCAGTTCTTC
len: 14; d_gene: NA; abundance: few; j_gene: TRBJ1-2; v_gene: TRBV4-3; CDR3aa: CASSQVAGAGGYTF; CDR3nt: TGCGCCAGCAGCCAAGTCGCGGGCGCGGGAGGCTACACCTTC
len: 13; d_gene: NA; abundance: NA; j_gene: TRBJ2-7; v_gene: TRBV2; CDR3aa: CASRPGPFYEQYF; CDR3nt: TGTGCCAGCAGGCCTGGACCCTTTTACGAGCAGTACTTC
len: 15; d_gene: NA; abundance: NA; j_gene: TRBJ2-7; v_gene: TRBV6-5; CDR3aa: CASSAIRDAAYEQYF; CDR3nt: TGTGCCAGCAGCGCCATTCGTGACGCGGCCTACGAGCAGTACTTC
len: 14; d_gene: NA; abundance: NA; j_gene: TRBJ1-2; v_gene: TRBV5-4; CDR3aa: CASSLDPGAYGYTF; CDR3nt: TGTGCCAGCAGCTTGGATCCGGGGGCGTACGGCTACACCTTC
len: 16; d_gene: TRBD2; abundance: NA; j_gene: TRBJ2-3; v_gene: TRBV7-6; CDR3aa: CASSLVAGRGTDTQYF; CDR3nt: TGTGCCAGCAGCTTAGTTGCGGGGCGGGGGACAGATACGCAGTATTTT
len: 17; d_gene: NA; abundance: NA; j_gene: TRBJ2-3; v_gene: TRBV5-5; CDR3aa: CASSLGKGSGLTDTQYF; CDR3nt: TGTGCCAGCAGCTTGGGTAAAGGTAGCGGTCTCACAGATACGCAGTATTTT
len: 14; d_gene: TRBD1; abundance: few; j_gene: TRBJ1-1; v_gene: TRBV5-1; CDR3aa: CASSPDGTGTEAFF; CDR3nt: TGCGCCAGCAGCCCCGATGGGACAGGCACTGAAGCTTTCTTT
len: 14; d_gene: TRBD1; abundance: NA; j_gene: TRBJ1-2; v_gene: TRBV2; CDR3aa: CASSTAGQGYGYTF; CDR3nt: TGTGCCAGCAGTACCGCGGGACAGGGTTATGGCTACACCTTC
len: 16; d_gene: NA; abundance: NA; j_gene: TRBJ1-1; v_gene: TRBV19; CDR3aa: CASSIDGRRGGTEAFF; CDR3nt: TGTGCCAGTAGTATAGATGGCAGGCGAGGCGGGACTGAAGCTTTCTTT
len: 11; d_gene: NA; abundance: NA; j_gene: TRBJ2-5; v_gene: TRBV18; CDR3aa: CASSPKETQYF; CDR3nt: TGTGCCAGCTCACCAAAAGAGACCCAGTACTTC
len: 14; d_gene: NA; abundance: NA; j_gene: TRBJ1-5; v_gene: TRBV2; CDR3aa: CASSPGLGNQPQHF; CDR3nt: TGTGCCAGCAGCCCCGGACTCGGCAATCAGCCCCAGCATTTT